This section outlines one T cell receptor beta chain sequence together with its context. The sample is drawn from a study of blood T cell repertoires in COVID-19. Study details: T cells, B-cell-depleted T cells, or PBMCs provided the cDNA or gDNA that served as material.

Trimming removed 0 bases from V and 6 bases from J; junction bases left unmatched: 4. The CDR3 consists of 15 residues. Germline CDR1 reads MGHRA; CDR2 reads YSYEKL. The authors' processing: Reference gene primer amplification yielded estimated nucleated cell counts. Profiling relied on immunoSEQ multiplex PCR, and the TCRdb table lists in-frame clones only, not all of them. V and J calls and clone size are given by that table; D and trimming were obtained from the DNA. The sample carries more than 20,000 clones, roughly 75% recorded once. The sequence came from a man in his fifties or sixties with active COVID-19. The source material was peripheral blood. The V call is TRBV4-1, the J call TRBJ2-3, with 9 bases aligning to TRBD2. The CDR3 reads CASSQDSSGTDTQYF. The CDR3 coding sequence is TGCGCCAGCAGCCAAGATTCTAGCGGGACTGATACGCAGTATTTT.